This T cell receptor (beta chain) is from a study of hypomethylating agent response in myelodysplastic syndrome (dated by TCRdb to about 2021). At the level of the whole study: The hypomethylating agents azacitidine (about 75% of the 11) or decitabine (3 of 11) were used to treat the patients. The cohort was composed of under ten male and 2 female myelodysplastic syndrome patients. Patients had a mean age of approximately 67 +/- 5.9 years, and a diploid cytogenetic profile was the most common. TET2 was the most frequent mutation, present in about 50% of the 11 patients. About 6 patients had a response of complete response or hematologic improvement, and roughly 5 patients did not respond. Response was defined as complete response or hematologic improvement, and any patient who met neither criterion was considered a non-responder.

Library creation used the immunoSEQ multiplex PCR assay. Survey resolution was used, with two replicates of about 200 ng each, totaling about 400 ng of DNA per sample. Rearranged TCRB sequences in genomic DNA were detected with the hsTCRB kit using multiplex PCR primers targeting V and J genes. The CDR3 region was amplified in a first PCR of around 32 cycles using the QIAGEN Multiplex PCR Kit. Sample barcodes and Illumina adapters were added to each replicate in an approximately 8-cycle second PCR. Pooled libraries were quantified using a QuantStudio 6 and the KAPA library quantification kit. Approximately 15 pM of pooled libraries went onto an Illumina MiSeq for sequencing, using single-end reads of 156 cycles plus an index read of 15 cycles. Turning to the authors' computational methods: VDJdb annotation flagged 1.5% to 2% of some 150,000 unique clonotypes as previously reported viral-epitope-specific. The immunoSEQ Data Assistant and immunoSEQ Analyzer turned the raw reads into TCRB repertoires that were normalized and annotated. Clonotypes were analyzed with BioAnalyzer and version 0.6.5 of the immunarch R package. Before richness was estimated, every repertoire was downsampled to the clone count of the smallest repertoire. Fisher's exact tests classified clonotypes as expanded, contracted or novel, with novel meaning zero frequency before treatment. Significantly changed CDR3 beta sequences were clustered with GLIPH2 using simulation_depth=1000 and kmer_min_depth=3, and CDR3s shorter than five residues were excluded. Held by TCRdb, this immuneACCESS table contains in-frame sequences only and omits some clones. Under half of the omission traces to an unresolved V gene where checked; the cause of the rest is unknown. V and J calls and clone size are as listed in that table; D and trimming were resolved from the DNA. A total of about 5,100 clones appear in this sample, 75% to 85% of them only once. The ten top clones hold over 15% of the sample.

This clone registers as large (0.1 to 1%) within its sample. The target of this receptor is not known. No qualities accompany the bases; no much larger clone lies one base away. The investigation overall reported the following: Only roughly eleven patients were analyzed, making the cohort small. Age matching of healthy control donors to MDS patients was not performed, and the MDS versus healthy comparison could have been impacted by this lack of age matching. Novel clonotypes emerged more often in responders, while non-responders showed more contracted clonotypes after treatment. Possible recognition of novel MDS antigens by the shared GLIPH2 clusters was not confirmed, and experimental validation of that possible recognition is needed. After treatment with a hypomethylating agent, no significant changes in richness, rarefaction diversity or clonality were seen, whether all patients were considered together or each response group separately.

The CDR3 has 15 amino acids, counting the end cysteine and phenylalanine. CDR3 DNA is the only sequence kept; it has 45 bases, read in frame from the first base. Trimming removed 8 bases from V and 7 bases from J; the gene matches leave 14 bases unexplained. From the germline V gene, CDR1 is SNHLY and CDR2 is FYNNEI. Bulk bone marrow was analyzed, and T-cell subsets were not sorted. Bone marrow from around 11 myelodysplastic syndrome patients, collected before and after hypomethylating agent therapy, underwent immunosequencing of the TCR beta CDR3 regions. For longitudinal repertoire tracking, every patient provided one baseline bone marrow and two to three bone marrows collected at different post-treatment timepoints. Genomic DNA was isolated from whole bone marrow, and DNA quality was assessed with TapeStation, NanoDrop OneC and PicoGreen assays.

The rearranged segments are TRBV2 and TRBJ1-2; 9 of the junction bases match TRBD1. Source: bone marrow, taken before or after starting hypomethylating agent treatment for myelodysplastic syndrome (not recorded which). This TCR was recovered from a human donor with myelodysplastic syndrome. The CDR3 protein is CASPGQGTGYGGYTF. The sequence in DNA is TGTGCCAGCCCGGGACAGGGTACCGGGTATGGTGGCTACACCTTC.